These 11 T cell receptor beta chains were all obtained from the same sample, sequenced in a study of OX40 agonist ivuxolimab in advanced cancers. Sequenced by immunoSEQ multiplex PCR; TCRdb stores in-frame clones only, minus some. The sample holds some 32,000 clones, 84% seen once. The input for sequencing was CD4+ or CD8+ T cells sorted from blood, taken in a trial of the OX40 agonist ivuxolimab. The receptors here all came from an adult with an advanced solid tumor such as melanoma, head and neck, liver or kidney cancer.

This chain uses TRBV6-5 with TRBJ2-7; 10 bases are shared with TRBD2. V shed 2 bases and J 3 bases; nucleotides not matched to a gene: 1. Per the germline V gene, CDR1 is MNHEY and CDR2 is SVGAGI. This CDR3 is 14 amino acids long. CDR3: CASSYASGSYEQYF. The CDR3, as DNA: TGTGCCAGCAGTTACGCTAGCGGGAGCTACGAGCAGTACTTC.

J is TRBJ1-1 and V is TRBV4-1; D gene unclear. Trimming took 0 bases from V and 4 from J, leaving 6 bases between them. Germline loops: CDR1 MGHRA, CDR2 YSYEKL. This CDR3 is built from 13 residues. The CDR3 loop is CASSQDRITEAFF. The CDR3 DNA sequence: TGCGCCAGCAGCCAAGATCGGATCACTGAAGCTTTCTTT.

This rearrangement joins TRBV6-1 to TRBJ2-2, with D uncertain. The germline V and J ends were trimmed by 5 bases and 0 bases, with 4 bases remaining between them. The CDR3 contains 13 residues. Germline V gene sequence: CDR1 MNHNS, CDR2 SASEGT. The CDR3 reads CASSLSNTGELFF. Written as DNA, the CDR3 is TGTGCCAGCAGTTTATCGAACACCGGGGAGCTGTTTTTT.

The chain is built from TRBV7-8 and TRBJ2-5, with TRBD1 matching 10 bases. Losses at the gene ends were 5 bases for V and 5 bases for J; bases not matched to a gene: 11. Germline CDR1 reads SGHVS; CDR2 reads FQNEAQ. The CDR3 extends over 16 amino acids. In DNA form, the CDR3 reads TGTGCCAGCAGCCCCTACTCCGGGACAGGGGCCGAGACCCAGTACTTC. This sequence encodes CASSPYSGTGAETQYF.

There are a few counts of this clone. The CDR3 loop reads CASGLVGTGGTNYGYTF. The CDR3 DNA follows: TGTGCTAGTGGTTTGGTAGGGACAGGCGGCACTAACTATGGCTACACCTTC. V is TRBV12-5 and J is TRBJ1-2; the match to TRBD1 covers 8 bases. The V and J ends lost 0 bases and 0 bases, in that order; junction bases with no gene match: 6. The CDR3 runs 17 residues. The germline V gene has CDR1 LGHNT and CDR2 FRNRAP.

The chain uses TRBV28 and TRBJ1-6, with D perhaps matching TRBD1 (6 bases). V lost 6 bases, J lost 4 bases, and 10 bases lay in between. CDR3 length equals 14 residues. Germline assignment: CDR1 MDHEN and CDR2 SYDVKM. The chain's CDR3 is CASSGQRYNSPLHF. The DNA of the CDR3 is TGTGCCAGCAGCGGACAGAGATATAATTCACCCCTCCACTTT. Variable domain in full (rest from reference TRBV28 and TRBJ1-6): DVKVTQSSRYLVKRTGEKVFLECVQDMDHENMFWYRQDPGLGLRLIYFSYDVKMKEKGDIPEGYSVSREKKERFSLILESASTNQTSMYLCASSGQRYNSPLHFGNGTRLTVT.

In DNA, the CDR3 is TGCGCCAGCAGCCAAATTATGGACGCCCTAAGGACTGAAGCTTTCTTT. Protein sequence: CASSQIMDALRTEAFF. V and J are TRBV4-1 and TRBJ1-1; D unresolved. Per the germline V gene, CDR1 is MGHRA and CDR2 is YSYEKL. Deletions cut 2 bases from V and 5 bases from J, with 18 bases between. The CDR3 has 16 residues.

The V and J genes are TRBV4-1 and TRBJ2-7; 9 nucleotides match TRBD1. Trimming at V came to 5 bases and at J to 6 bases, leaving 8 bases not matched to a gene. Looked up from germline, CDR1 is MGHRA and CDR2 is YSYEKL. The CDR3 runs 14 residues. The CDR3 DNA reads TGCGCCAGCAGCGCCACCGGGACAGGGTTCGAGCAGTACTTC. It yields the protein CASSATGTGFEQYF.

The chain joins TRBV7-6 to TRBJ1-5; TRBD1 matches at 8 bases. Per germline, CDR1 SGHVS and CDR2 FNYEAQ. With 1 base clipped from V and 6 bases from J, the junction kept 5 bases outside the gene matches. This CDR3 is built from 15 residues. CDR3: CASSLEAGGVQPQHF. The CDR3, as DNA: TGTGCCAGCAGCTTAGAGGCAGGGGGCGTTCAGCCCCAGCATTTT.

This clone was observed a single time. The V and J genes are TRBV21-1 and TRBJ1-5. TRBV21-1 is deemed a pseudogene. CDR3 length equals 11 residues. Here the CDR3 reads CASSINQPQHF. The DNA of the CDR3 is TGTGCCAGCAGCATTAATCAGCCCCAGCATTTT.

The rearrangement joins TRBV27 to TRBJ1-2; D remains ambiguous. The CDR3 loop spans 15 amino acids. Trimming took off 5 bases at V and 4 bases at J, with 17 bases between the two ends. Germline V gives CDR1 MNHEY, CDR2 SMNVEV (reference sequence). This chain's CDR3 is CASSPSGFGSYGYTF. CDR3 sequence (DNA): TGTGCCAGCAGTCCTTCCGGTTTTGGGAGCTATGGCTACACCTTC.